This T cell receptor (beta chain) derives from a study of control samples from healthy donors and cancer patients. The CDR3 contains 15 residues. Trimming stripped 5 bases from V and 3 bases from J, with 16 bases between. Germline V gene lookup returns CDR1 SGHTA and CDR2 FQGTGA. TCRdb's copy holds only in-frame clones and misses some; the assay was immunoSEQ multiplex PCR. Of under 200,000 clones in the sample, 80% to 95% were seen once. The sequence was obtained from a woman aged 60-75 years in good health. Specimen: blood. V and J are TRBV7-3 and TRBJ1-1; D call uncertain. The CDR3 DNA sequence: TGTGCCAGCAGCCTAGAGGAGGTATGGGACACTGAAGCTTTCTTT. Translated: CASSLEEVWDTEAFF.